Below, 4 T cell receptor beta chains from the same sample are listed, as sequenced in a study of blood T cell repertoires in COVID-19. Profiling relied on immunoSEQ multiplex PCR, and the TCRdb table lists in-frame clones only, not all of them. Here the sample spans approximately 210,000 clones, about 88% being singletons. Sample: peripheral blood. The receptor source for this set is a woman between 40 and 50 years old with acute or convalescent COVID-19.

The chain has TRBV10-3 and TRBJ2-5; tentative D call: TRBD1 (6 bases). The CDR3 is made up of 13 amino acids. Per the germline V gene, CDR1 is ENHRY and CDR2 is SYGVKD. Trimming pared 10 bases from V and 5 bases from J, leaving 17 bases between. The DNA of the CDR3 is TGTGCCACCCAGAGGGGGTCGGGGGAGACCCAGTACTTC. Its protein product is CATQRGSGETQYF.

The CDR3 spells CASSWDRGTEAFF. The CDR3 DNA reads TGTGCCAGCAGCTGGGACAGGGGGACTGAAGCTTTCTTT. V gene TRBV11-3 combines with J gene TRBJ1-1, with 11 positions matching TRBD1. The V gene's germline CDR1 is SGHNT and CDR2 YENEEA. Germline trimming cut 4 bases from V and 5 bases from J; bases unmatched to any gene: 0. The CDR3 runs to 13 residues.

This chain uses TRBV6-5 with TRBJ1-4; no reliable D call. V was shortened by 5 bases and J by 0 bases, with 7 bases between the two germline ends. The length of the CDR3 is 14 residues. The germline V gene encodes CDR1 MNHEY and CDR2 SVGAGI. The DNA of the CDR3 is TGTGCCAGCAGTCCGACTGCAACTAATGAAAAACTGTTTTTT. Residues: CASSPTATNEKLFF.

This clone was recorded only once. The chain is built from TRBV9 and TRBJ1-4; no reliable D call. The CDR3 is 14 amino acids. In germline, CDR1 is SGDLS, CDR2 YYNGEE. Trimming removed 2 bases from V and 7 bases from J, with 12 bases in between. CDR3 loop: CASSVRPEGEKLFF. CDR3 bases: TGTGCCAGCAGCGTGAGACCGGAGGGTGAAAAACTGTTTTTT.